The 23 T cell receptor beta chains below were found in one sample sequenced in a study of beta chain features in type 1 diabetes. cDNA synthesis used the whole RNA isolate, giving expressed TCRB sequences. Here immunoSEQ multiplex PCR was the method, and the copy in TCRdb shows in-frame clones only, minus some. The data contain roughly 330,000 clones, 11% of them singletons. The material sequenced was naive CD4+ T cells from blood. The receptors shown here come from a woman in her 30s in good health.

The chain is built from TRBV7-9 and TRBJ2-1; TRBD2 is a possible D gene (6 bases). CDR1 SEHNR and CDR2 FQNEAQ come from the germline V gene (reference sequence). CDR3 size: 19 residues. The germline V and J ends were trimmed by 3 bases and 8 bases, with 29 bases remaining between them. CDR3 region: CASSFPKTGTPTRMDEQFF. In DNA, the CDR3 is TGTGCCAGCAGCTTCCCGAAGACCGGGACTCCTACTCGGATGGATGAGCAGTTCTTC.

CDR3 loop: CASSPRGSTDTQYF. CDR3 coding DNA: TGTGCCAGCAGCCCCCGCGGGAGCACAGATACGCAGTATTTT. This chain joins TRBV11-3 and TRBJ2-3; a possible D gene is TRBD2 (5 bases). V was trimmed by 5 bases and J by 0 bases, leaving 9 bases between them. CDR3 length equals 14 residues. From germline, CDR1 is SGHNT and CDR2 YENEEA.

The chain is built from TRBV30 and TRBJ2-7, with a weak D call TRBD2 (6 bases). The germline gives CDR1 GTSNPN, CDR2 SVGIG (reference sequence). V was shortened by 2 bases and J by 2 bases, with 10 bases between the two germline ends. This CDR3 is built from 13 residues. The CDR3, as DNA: TGTGCCTGGAGTAGCGGGCCAACCTACGAGCAGTACTTC. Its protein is CAWSSGPTYEQYF. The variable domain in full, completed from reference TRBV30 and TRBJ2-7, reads SQTIHQWPATLVQPVGSPLSLECTVEGTSNPNLYWYRQAAGRGLQLLFYSVGIGQISSEVPQNLSASRPQDRQFILSSKKLLLSDSGFYLCAWSSGPTYEQYFGPGTRLTVT.

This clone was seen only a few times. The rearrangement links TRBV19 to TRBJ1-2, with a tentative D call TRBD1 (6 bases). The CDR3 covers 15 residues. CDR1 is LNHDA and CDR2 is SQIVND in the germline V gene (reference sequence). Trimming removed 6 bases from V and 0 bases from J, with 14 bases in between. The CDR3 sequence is CASSQQGSANYGYTF. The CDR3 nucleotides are TGTGCCAGTAGCCAACAGGGAAGTGCTAACTATGGCTACACCTTC.

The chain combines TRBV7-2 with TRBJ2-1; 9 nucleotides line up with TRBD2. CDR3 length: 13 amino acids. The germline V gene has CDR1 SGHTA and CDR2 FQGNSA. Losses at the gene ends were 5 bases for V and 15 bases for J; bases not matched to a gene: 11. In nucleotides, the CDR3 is TGTGCCAGCAGCCCCAATATAGCGGGAGTTCGGTTCTTC. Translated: CASSPNIAGVRFF.

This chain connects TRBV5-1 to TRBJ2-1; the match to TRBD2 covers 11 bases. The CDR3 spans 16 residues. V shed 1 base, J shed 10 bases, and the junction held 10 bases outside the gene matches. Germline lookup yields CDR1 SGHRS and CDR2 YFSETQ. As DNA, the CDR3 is TGCGCCAGCAGCTTGACGTTTGGGACTAGCGGTAACGAGCAGTTCTTC. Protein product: CASSLTFGTSGNEQFF.

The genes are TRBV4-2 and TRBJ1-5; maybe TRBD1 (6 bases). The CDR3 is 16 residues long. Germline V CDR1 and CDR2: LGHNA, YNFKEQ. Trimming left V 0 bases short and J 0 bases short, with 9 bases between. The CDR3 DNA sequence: TGTGCCAGCAGCCAAGAGGACAGCGGTAGCAATCAGCCCCAGCATTTT. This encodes CASSQEDSGSNQPQHF.

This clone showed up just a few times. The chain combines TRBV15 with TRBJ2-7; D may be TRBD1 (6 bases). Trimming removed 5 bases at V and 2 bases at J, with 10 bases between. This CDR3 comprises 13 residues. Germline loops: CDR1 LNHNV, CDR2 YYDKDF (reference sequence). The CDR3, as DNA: TGTGCCACCAGCGTTCAGGGGACCTACGAGCAGTACTTC. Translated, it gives CATSVQGTYEQYF. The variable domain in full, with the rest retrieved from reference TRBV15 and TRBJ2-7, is DAMVIQNPRYQVTQFGKPVTLSCSQTLNHNVMYWYQQKSSQAPKLLFHYYDKDFNNEADTPDNFQSRRPNTSFCFLDIRSPGLGDTAMYLCATSVQGTYEQYFGPGTRLTVT.

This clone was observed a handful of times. The CDR3 region is CASSGQMPGLAPYEQYF. In DNA form, the CDR3 reads TGTGCCAGCAGCGGACAGATGCCCGGACTAGCGCCTTACGAGCAGTACTTC. The V gene is TRBV9, the J gene TRBJ2-7, with 9 bases identical to TRBD2. Germline V lookup: CDR1 SGDLS, CDR2 YYNGEE. The length of the CDR3 is 17 residues. Trimming cost V 3 bases and J 4 bases; bases outside gene matches: 14.

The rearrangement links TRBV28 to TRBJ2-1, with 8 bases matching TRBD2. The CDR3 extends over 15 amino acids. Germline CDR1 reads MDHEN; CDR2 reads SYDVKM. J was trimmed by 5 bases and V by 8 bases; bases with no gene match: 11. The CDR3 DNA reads TGTGCCAGCGGAGATAGCGGGAAGGCCCACAATGAGCAGTTCTTC. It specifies CASGDSGKAHNEQFF. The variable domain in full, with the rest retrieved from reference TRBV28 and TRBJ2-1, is DVKVTQSSRYLVKRTGEKVFLECVQDMDHENMFWYRQDPGLGLRLIYFSYDVKMKEKGDIPEGYSVSREKKERFSLILESASTNQTSMYLCASGDSGKAHNEQFFGPGTRLTVL.

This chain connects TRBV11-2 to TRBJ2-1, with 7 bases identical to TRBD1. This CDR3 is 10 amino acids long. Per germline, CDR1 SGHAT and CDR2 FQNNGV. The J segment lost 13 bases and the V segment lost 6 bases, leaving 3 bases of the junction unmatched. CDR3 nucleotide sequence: TGTGCCAGCAGTTGGGACAGACAGTTCTTC. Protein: CASSWDRQFF.

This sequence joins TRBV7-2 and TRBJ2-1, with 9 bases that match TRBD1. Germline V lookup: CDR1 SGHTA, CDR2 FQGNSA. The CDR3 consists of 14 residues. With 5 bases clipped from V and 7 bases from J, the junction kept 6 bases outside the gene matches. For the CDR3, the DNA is TGTGCCAGCAGCCTATGGACAGGGGAAAATGAGCAGTTCTTC. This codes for CASSLWTGENEQFF.

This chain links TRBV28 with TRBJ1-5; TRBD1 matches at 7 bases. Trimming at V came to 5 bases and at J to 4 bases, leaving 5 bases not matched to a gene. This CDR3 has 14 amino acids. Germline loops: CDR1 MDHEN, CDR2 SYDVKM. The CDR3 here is CASSRQGWNQPQHF. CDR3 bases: TGTGCCAGCAGTCGACAGGGTTGGAATCAGCCCCAGCATTTT.

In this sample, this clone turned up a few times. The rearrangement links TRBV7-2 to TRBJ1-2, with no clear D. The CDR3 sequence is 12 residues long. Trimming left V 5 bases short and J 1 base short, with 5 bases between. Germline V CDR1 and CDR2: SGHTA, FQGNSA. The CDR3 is CASSQINYGYTF. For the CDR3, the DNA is TGTGCCAGCAGCCAGATTAACTATGGCTACACCTTC.

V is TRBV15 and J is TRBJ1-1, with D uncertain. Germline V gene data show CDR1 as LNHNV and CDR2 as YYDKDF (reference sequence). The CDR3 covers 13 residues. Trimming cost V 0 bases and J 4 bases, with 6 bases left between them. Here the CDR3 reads CATSREWATEAFF. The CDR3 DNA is TGTGCCACCAGCAGAGAGTGGGCCACTGAAGCTTTCTTT.

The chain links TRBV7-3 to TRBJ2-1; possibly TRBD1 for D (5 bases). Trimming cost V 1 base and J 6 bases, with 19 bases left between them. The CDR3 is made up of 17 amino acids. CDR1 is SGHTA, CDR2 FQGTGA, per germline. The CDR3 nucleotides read TGTGCCAGCAGCTTAAATGGTGTAGGGGTGGGCATCAATGAGCAGTTCTTC. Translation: CASSLNGVGVGINEQFF.

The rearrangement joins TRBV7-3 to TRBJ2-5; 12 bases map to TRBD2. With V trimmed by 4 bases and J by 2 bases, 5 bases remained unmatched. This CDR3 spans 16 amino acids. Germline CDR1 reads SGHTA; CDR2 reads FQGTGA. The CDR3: CASSSRGLAGQETQYF. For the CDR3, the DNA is TGTGCCAGCAGCTCTCGGGGACTAGCGGGTCAAGAGACCCAGTACTTC. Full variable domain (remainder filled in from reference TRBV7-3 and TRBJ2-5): GAGVSQTPSNKVTEKGKYVELRCDPISGHTALYWYRQSLGQGPEFLIYFQGTGAADDSGLPNDRFFAVRPEGSVSTLKIQRTERGDSAVYLCASSSRGLAGQETQYFGPGTRLLVL.

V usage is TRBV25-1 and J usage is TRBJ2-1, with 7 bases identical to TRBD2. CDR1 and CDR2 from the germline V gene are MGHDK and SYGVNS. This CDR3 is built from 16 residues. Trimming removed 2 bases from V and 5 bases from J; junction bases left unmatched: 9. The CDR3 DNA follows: TGTGCCAGCAGTGAAAAGCGGGGATTCGGTGACAATGAGCAGTTCTTC. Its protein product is CASSEKRGFGDNEQFF.

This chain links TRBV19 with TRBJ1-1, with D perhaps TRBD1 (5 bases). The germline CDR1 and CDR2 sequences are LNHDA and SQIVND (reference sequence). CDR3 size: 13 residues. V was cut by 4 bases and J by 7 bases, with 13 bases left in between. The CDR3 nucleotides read TGTGCCAGTAGTACCCAGCAGGGAGGTGAAGCTTTCTTT. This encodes CASSTQQGGEAFF.

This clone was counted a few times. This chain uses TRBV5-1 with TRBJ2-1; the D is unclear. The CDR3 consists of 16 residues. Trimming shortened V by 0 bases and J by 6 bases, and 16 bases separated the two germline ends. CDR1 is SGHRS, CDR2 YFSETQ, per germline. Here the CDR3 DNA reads TGCGCCAGCAGCTTGGTCTCCCTAGTAACGGTCAATGAGCAGTTCTTC. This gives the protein CASSLVSLVTVNEQFF.

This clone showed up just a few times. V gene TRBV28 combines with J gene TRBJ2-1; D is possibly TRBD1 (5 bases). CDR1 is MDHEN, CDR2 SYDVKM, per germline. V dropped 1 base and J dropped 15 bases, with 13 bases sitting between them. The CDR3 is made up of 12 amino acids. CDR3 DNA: TGTGCCAGCAGTTTATTTGGCAGGGTGGCGTTCTTC. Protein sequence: CASSLFGRVAFF.

CDR3 bases: TGTGCCAGCAGCTTAAATCTAGCGGGCCACAATGAGCAGTTCTTC. Translation gives CASSLNLAGHNEQFF. J is TRBJ2-1 and V is TRBV7-3; TRBD2 agrees at 8 bases. The CDR3 covers 15 residues. CDR1 is SGHTA, CDR2 FQGTGA, per germline. With V trimmed by 1 base and J by 5 bases, 4 bases remained unmatched.

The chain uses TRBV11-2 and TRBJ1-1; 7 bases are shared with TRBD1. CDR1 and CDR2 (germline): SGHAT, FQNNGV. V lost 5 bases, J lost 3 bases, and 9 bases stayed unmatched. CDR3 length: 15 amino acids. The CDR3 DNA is TGTGCCAGCAGCATAACCCGGGACAGCTACACTGAAGCTTTCTTT. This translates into CASSITRDSYTEAFF.